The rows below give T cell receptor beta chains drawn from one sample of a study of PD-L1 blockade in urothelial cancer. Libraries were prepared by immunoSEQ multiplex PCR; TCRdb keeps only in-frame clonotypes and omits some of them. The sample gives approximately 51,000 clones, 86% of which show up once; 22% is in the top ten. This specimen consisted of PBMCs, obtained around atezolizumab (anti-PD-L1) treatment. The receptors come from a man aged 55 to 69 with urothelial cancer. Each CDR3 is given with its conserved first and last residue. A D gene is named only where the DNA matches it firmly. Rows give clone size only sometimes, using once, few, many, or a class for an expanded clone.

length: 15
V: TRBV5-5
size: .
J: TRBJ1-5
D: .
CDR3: CASSLGGTSVQPQHF
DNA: TGTGCCAGCAGCTTGGGTGGGACATCGGTCCAGCCCCAGCATTTT

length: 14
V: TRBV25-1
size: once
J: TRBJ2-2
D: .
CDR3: CASSWAVNTGELFF
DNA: TGTGCCAGCAGTTGGGCAGTGAACACCGGGGAGCTGTTTTTT

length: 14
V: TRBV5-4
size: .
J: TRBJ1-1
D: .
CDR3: CASSMDRINTEAFF
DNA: TGTGCCAGCAGCATGGACAGAATAAACACTGAAGCTTTCTTT

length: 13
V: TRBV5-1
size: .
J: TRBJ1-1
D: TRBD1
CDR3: CASSLVDRAEAFF
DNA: TGCGCCAGCAGCTTGGTAGACAGGGCTGAAGCTTTCTTT

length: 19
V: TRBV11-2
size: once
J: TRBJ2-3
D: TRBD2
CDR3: CASSLGLGSSGGSTDTQYF
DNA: TGTGCCAGCAGCTTAGGGTTGGGATCTAGCGGGGGAAGCACAGATACGCAGTATTTT

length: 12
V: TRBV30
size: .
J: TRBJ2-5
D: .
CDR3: CAWRPVPETQYF
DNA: TGTGCCTGGAGACCAGTACCAGAGACCCAGTACTTC

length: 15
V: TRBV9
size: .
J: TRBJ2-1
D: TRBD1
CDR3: CASSEQGNSYNEQFF
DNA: TGTGCCAGCAGTGAACAGGGGAACTCTTACAATGAGCAGTTCTTC

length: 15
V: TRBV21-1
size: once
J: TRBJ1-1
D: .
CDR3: CASSKDVWSPTEAFF
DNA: TGTGCCAGCAGCAAAGATGTGTGGAGTCCCACTGAAGCTTTCTTT

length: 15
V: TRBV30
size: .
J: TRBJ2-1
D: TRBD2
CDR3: CAWSRDGTSRNEQFF
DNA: TGTGCCTGGAGTCGAGACGGGACTAGCCGTAATGAGCAGTTCTTC

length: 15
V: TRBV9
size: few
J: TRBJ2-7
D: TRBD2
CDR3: CASSVSGTSSYEQYF
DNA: TGTGCCAGCAGCGTGTCCGGGACTAGCTCCTACGAGCAGTACTTC

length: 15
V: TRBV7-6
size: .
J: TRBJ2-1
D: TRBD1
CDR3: CASSLGQGGHNEQFF
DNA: TGTGCCAGCAGCTTAGGACAGGGTGGGCACAATGAGCAGTTCTTC

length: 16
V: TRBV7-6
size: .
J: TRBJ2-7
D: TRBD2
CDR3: CASSLVTSGGTYEQYF
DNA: TGTGCCAGCAGCCTTGTTACTAGCGGGGGCACCTACGAGCAGTACTTC

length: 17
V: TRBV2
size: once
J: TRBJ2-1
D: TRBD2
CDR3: CASSERFASGREDEQFF
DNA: TGTGCCAGCAGTGAACGGTTTGCTAGCGGGAGGGAAGATGAGCAGTTCTTC

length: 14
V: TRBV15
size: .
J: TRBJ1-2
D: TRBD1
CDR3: CATSTQTGAYGYTF
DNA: TGTGCCACCAGCACACAGACAGGGGCCTATGGCTACACCTTC

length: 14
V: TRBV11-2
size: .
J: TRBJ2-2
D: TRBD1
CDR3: CASSFRGRAGELFF
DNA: TGTGCCAGCAGCTTCAGGGGGCGAGCCGGGGAGCTGTTTTTT

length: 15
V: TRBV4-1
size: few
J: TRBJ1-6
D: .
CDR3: CASSHPSGISSPLHF
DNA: TGCGCCAGCAGCCACCCCTCGGGGATCAGTTCACCCCTCCACTTT

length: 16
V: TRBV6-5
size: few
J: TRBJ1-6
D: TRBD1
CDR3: CASSYEYKGANSPLHF
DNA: TGTGCCAGCAGTTACGAATATAAGGGGGCTAATTCACCCCTCCACTTT

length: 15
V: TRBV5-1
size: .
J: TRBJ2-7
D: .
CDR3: CASSLAWQGGYEQYF
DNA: TGCGCCAGCAGCTTGGCCTGGCAGGGAGGCTACGAGCAGTACTTC

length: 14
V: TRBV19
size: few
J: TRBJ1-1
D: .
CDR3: CASSITGYYTEAFF
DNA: TGTGCCAGTAGTATTACAGGTTACTACACTGAAGCTTTCTTT

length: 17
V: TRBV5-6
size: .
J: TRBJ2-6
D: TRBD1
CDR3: CASRLDRGNSGANVLTF
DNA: TGTGCCAGCAGGCTGGACAGGGGAAACTCTGGGGCCAACGTCCTGACTTTC

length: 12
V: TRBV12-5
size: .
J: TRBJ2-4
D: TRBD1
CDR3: CASGPRGQGLYF
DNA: TGTGCTAGTGGCCCCAGAGGACAGGGTCTATACTTC

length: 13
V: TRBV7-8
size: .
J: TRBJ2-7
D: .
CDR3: CASTPRRTYEQYF
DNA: TGTGCCAGCACCCCGAGGCGGACCTACGAGCAGTACTTC

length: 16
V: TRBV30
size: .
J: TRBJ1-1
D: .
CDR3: CAWIRGGAGVNTEAFF
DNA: TGTGCCTGGATACGAGGAGGCGCGGGTGTGAACACTGAAGCTTTCTTT

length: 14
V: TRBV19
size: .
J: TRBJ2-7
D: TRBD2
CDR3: CASSTSGRRYEQYF
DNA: TGTGCCAGTAGTACCAGCGGGAGACGCTACGAGCAGTACTTC

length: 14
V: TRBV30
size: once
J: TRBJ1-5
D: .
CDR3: CAWTGTNNNQPQHF
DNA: TGTGCCTGGACCGGGACAAATAACAATCAGCCCCAGCATTTT

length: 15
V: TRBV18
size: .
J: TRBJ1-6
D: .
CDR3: CASSPNTGYNSPLHF
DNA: TGTGCCAGCTCACCGAACACAGGGTACAATTCACCCCTCCACTTT

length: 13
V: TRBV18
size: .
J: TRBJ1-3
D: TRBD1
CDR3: CASSSGTGNTIYF
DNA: TGTGCCAGCTCGTCGGGGACAGGGAACACCATATATTTT

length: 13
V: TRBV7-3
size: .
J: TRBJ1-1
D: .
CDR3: CASREGMNTEAFF
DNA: TGTGCCAGCAGGGAGGGGATGAACACTGAAGCTTTCTTT

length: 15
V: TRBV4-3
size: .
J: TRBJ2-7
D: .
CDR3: CASSQAAGVAYEQYF
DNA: TGCGCCAGCAGCCAAGCGGCAGGGGTCGCCTACGAGCAGTACTTC

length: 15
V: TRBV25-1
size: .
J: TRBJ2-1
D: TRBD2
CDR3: CASSESLAVYNEQFF
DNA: TGTGCCAGCAGTGAGTCACTAGCGGTCTACAATGAGCAGTTCTTC

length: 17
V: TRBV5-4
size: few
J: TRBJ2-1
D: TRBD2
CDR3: CASSKLAGGLGYNEQFF
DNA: TGTGCCAGCAGCAAATTAGCGGGGGGGCTTGGCTACAATGAGCAGTTCTTC

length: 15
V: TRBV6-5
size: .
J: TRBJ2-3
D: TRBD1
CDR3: CASSWTGSSTDTQYF
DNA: TGTGCCAGCAGTTGGACAGGCTCGAGCACAGATACGCAGTATTTT

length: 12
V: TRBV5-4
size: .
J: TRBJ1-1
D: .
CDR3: CASSLGQTEAFF
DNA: TGTGCCAGCAGCTTGGGCCAGACTGAAGCTTTCTTT

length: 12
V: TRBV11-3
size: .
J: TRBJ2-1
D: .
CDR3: CASSLERGEQFF
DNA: TGTGCCAGCAGCTTAGAACGCGGTGAGCAGTTCTTC

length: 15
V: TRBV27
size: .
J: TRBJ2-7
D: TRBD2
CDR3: CASSLRLAGPYEQYF
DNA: TGTGCCAGCAGTTTACGCCTAGCGGGACCCTACGAGCAGTACTTC

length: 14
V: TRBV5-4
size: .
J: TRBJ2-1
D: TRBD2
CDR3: CASTPAGGGREQFF
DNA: TGTGCCAGCACCCCCGCGGGGGGAGGGAGGGAGCAGTTCTTC

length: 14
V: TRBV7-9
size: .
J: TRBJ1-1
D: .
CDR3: CASSSIGRGTEAFF
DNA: TGTGCCAGCAGCTCGATAGGCCGGGGAACTGAAGCTTTCTTT

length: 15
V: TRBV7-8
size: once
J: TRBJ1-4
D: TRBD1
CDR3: CASSFGDRGGEKLFF
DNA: TGTGCCAGCAGCTTTGGGGACAGGGGAGGTGAAAAACTGTTTTTT

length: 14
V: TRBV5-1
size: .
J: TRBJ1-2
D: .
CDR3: CASSLESVRYGYTF
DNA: TGCGCCAGCAGCTTGGAGAGTGTGCGCTATGGCTACACCTTC

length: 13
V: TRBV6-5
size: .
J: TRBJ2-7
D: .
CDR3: CASRYNANYEQYF
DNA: TGTGCCAGCAGGTACAACGCTAACTACGAGCAGTACTTC

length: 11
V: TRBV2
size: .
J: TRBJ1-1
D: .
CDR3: CARPQGIEAFF
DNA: TGTGCCAGACCACAGGGTATTGAAGCTTTCTTT

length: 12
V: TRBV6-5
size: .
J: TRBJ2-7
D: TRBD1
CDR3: CASSNPTGAQYF
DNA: TGTGCCAGCAGTAACCCGACAGGGGCGCAGTACTTC

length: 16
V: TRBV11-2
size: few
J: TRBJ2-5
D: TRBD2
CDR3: CASSPRTSGLQETQYF
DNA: TGTGCCAGCAGCCCCCGGACTAGCGGGTTACAAGAGACCCAGTACTTC

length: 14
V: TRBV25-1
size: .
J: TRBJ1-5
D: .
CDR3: CASSEFVSPQPQHF
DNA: TGTGCCAGCAGCGAGTTTGTTTCCCCTCAGCCCCAGCATTTT

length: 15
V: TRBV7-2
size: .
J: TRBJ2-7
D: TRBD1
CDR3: CASSPRTGGVNEQYF
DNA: TGTGCCAGCAGCCCCCGGACAGGGGGAGTGAACGAGCAGTACTTC

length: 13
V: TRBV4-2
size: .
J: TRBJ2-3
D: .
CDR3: CASSQVVLDTQYF
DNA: TGTGCCAGCAGCCAAGTCGTATTGGATACGCAGTATTTT

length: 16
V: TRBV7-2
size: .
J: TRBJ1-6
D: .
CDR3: CASSDLGAGANSPLHF
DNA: TGTGCCAGCAGCGACCTCGGGGCAGGGGCGAATTCACCCCTCCACTTT

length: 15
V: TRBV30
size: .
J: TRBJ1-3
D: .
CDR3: CAWTSGQTSGNTIYF
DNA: TGTGCCTGGACCAGCGGACAGACCTCTGGAAACACCATATATTTT

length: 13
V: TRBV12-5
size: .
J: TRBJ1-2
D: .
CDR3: CASGLAAGYGYTF
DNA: TGTGCTAGTGGTTTGGCCGCAGGGTACGGCTACACCTTC

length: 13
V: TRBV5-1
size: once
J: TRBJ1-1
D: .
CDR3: CASSSQGSTEAFF
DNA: TGCGCCAGCAGCTCACAGGGTAGCACTGAAGCTTTCTTT

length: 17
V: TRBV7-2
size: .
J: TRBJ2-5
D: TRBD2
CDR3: CASSLGALAGARETQYF
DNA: TGTGCCAGCAGCTTAGGGGCACTAGCGGGGGCGAGGGAGACCCAGTACTTC

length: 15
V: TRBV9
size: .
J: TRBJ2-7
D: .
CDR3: CASSKRGTGIYEQYF
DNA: TGTGCCAGCAGCAAGAGGGGAACAGGGATCTACGAGCAGTACTTC

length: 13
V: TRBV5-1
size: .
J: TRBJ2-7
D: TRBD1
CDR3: CASARTGGYEQYF
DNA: TGCGCCAGCGCTCGGACAGGGGGATACGAGCAGTACTTC

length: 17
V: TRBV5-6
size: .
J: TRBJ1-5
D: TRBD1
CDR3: CASSLGQGSSVGQPQHF
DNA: TGTGCCAGCAGCCTAGGACAGGGGAGTTCAGTGGGTCAGCCCCAGCATTTT

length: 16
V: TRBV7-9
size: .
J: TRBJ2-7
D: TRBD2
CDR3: CASSQQPGLAFYEQYF
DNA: TGTGCCAGCAGCCAACAACCGGGACTAGCGTTCTACGAGCAGTACTTC

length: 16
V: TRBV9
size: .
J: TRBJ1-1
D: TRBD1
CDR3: CASSVEGTAQNTEAFF
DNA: TGTGCCAGCAGCGTAGAGGGGACAGCCCAGAACACTGAAGCTTTCTTT

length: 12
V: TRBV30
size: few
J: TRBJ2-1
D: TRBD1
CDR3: CAGQGSYNEQFF
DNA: TGTGCCGGACAGGGCTCCTACAATGAGCAGTTCTTC

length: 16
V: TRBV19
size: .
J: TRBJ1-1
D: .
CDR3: CASSILGGGKDTEAFF
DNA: TGTGCCAGTAGTATTCTAGGTGGAGGGAAGGACACTGAAGCTTTCTTT

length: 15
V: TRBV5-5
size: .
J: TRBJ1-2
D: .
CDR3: CASSLALRKNYGYTF
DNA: TGTGCCAGCAGCTTGGCGCTCAGGAAAAACTATGGCTACACCTTC